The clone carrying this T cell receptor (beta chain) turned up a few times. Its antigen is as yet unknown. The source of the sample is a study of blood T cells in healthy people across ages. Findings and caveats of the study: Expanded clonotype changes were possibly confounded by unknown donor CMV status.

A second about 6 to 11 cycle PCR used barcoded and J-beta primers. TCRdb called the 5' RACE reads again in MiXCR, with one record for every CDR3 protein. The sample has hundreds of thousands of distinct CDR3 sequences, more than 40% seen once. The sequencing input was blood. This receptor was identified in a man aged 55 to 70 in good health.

CDR3 in DNA: TGCAGTGCTAATAGTGGGGGAAGCGAGCAGTACTTC. This codes for CSANSGGSEQYF. The chain links TRBV20-1 to TRBJ2-5; D might be TRBD1 or TRBD2, each matching 5 bases. TRBJ2-7 matches the DNA end more closely, so the J call is doubtful. Germline CDR1 is DFQATT and CDR2 is SNEGSKA (reference sequence). The CDR3 loop spans 12 amino acids.